Shown below are 20 T cell receptor beta chains from a single sample sequenced in a study of cytomegalovirus exposure and HLA in healthy donors. It was with 60 Vbeta and 13 Jbeta primers that the PCR ran. Profiling relied on immunoSEQ multiplex PCR, and the TCRdb table lists in-frame clones only, not all of them. The repertoire holds some 87,000 clones, with less than 75% as singletons. Sequenced input: PBMCs. All receptors derive from a woman aged 25 to 39 in good health and CMV-seropositive.

This rearrangement joins TRBV7-2 to TRBJ1-5, with TRBD1 matching 9 bases. Per germline, CDR1 SGHTA and CDR2 FQGNSA. The trim removed 5 bases at V and 5 bases at J, leaving 7 bases unmatched. This CDR3 has 15 amino acids. In DNA form, the CDR3 reads TGTGCCAGCAGCCGGACCACAGGGGGCTATCAGCCCCAGCATTTT. Residues: CASSRTTGGYQPQHF. The full variable domain, rest sourced from reference TRBV7-2 and TRBJ1-5, is GAGVSQSPSNKVTEKGKDVELRCDPISGHTALYWYRQSLGQGLEFLIYFQGNSAPDKSGLPSDRFSAERTGGSVSTLTIQRTQQEDSAVYLCASSRTTGGYQPQHFGDGTRLSIL.

The V and J genes are TRBV4-1 and TRBJ2-2; 7 positions match TRBD2. After removal of 2 bases from V and 1 base from J, the junction contained 13 bases not matched to a gene. The CDR3 sequence is 19 residues long. Germline V gene sequence: CDR1 MGHRA, CDR2 YSYEKL. CDR3 protein: CASSQSSLGPGGNTGELFF. CDR3 nucleotide sequence: TGCGCCAGCAGCCAATCGTCTTTAGGCCCGGGAGGGAACACCGGGGAGCTGTTTTTT.

V usage is TRBV15 and J usage is TRBJ1-2; a weak D match, TRBD1 (6 bases). This CDR3 has 15 residues. Trimming took 6 bases from V and 4 from J, leaving 18 bases between them. Per germline, CDR1 LNHNV and CDR2 YYDKDF (reference sequence). CDR3 residues: CATRKGGVQLYGYTF. CDR3 nucleotides: TGTGCCACCAGAAAAGGGGGGGTGCAACTCTATGGCTACACCTTC.

The CDR3 spells CASSSGTGAYEQYF. CDR3 DNA: TGCGCCAGCAGCTCCGGGACAGGGGCCTACGAGCAGTACTTC. This chain joins TRBV4-1 and TRBJ2-7, with 10 positions matching TRBD1. The V gene end was trimmed by 5 bases and the J gene end by 2 bases; junction bases not matched to a gene: 3. Germline values: CDR1 MGHRA, CDR2 YSYEKL. This CDR3 comprises 14 residues.

The V gene is TRBV11-2, the J gene TRBJ1-1; 7 bases align to TRBD1. After removal of 4 bases from V and 5 bases from J, the junction contained 10 bases not matched to a gene. Germline lookup yields CDR1 SGHAT and CDR2 FQNNGV. This CDR3 is 15 amino acids long. The CDR3 nucleotides read TGTGCCAGCAGCTCATACAGGGGTGTTGAGACTGAAGCTTTCTTT. This codes for CASSSYRGVETEAFF.

The chain carries TRBV2 and TRBJ1-6; 9 bases are shared with TRBD1. The CDR3 contains 15 residues. The germline CDR1 and CDR2 sequences are SNHLY and FYNNEI. Trimming at V came to 1 base and at J to 7 bases, leaving 2 bases not matched to a gene. CDR3 loop: CASSEGTGENSPLHF. The CDR3 DNA reads TGTGCCAGCAGTGAAGGGACAGGGGAGAATTCACCCCTCCACTTT.

This clone was seen more than once but under ten times. The chain uses TRBV6-1 and TRBJ2-1, with 9 bases that match TRBD1. The V gene end was trimmed by 1 base and the J gene end by 7 bases; junction bases not matched to a gene: 8. Germline CDR1 is MNHNS and CDR2 is SASEGT. The CDR3 consists of 16 residues. The CDR3 reads CASSEDPQGARNEQFF. As DNA, the CDR3 is TGTGCCAGCAGTGAAGATCCACAGGGGGCGCGAAATGAGCAGTTCTTC.

This clone came up a few times. The chain has TRBV5-6 and TRBJ1-1; D not resolved. CDR1 and CDR2 (germline): SGHDT, YYEEEE. This CDR3 contains 13 residues. Trimming took off 0 bases at V and 5 bases at J, with 8 bases between the two ends. The CDR3: CASSLGGETEAFF. CDR3 bases: TGTGCCAGCAGCTTGGGGGGAGAAACTGAAGCTTTCTTT.

The chain uses TRBV6-1 and TRBJ1-2; D gene unclear. Germline V gives CDR1 MNHNS, CDR2 SASEGT. Trimming stripped 1 base from V and 2 bases from J, with 11 bases between. The CDR3 runs 15 residues. The CDR3 DNA reads as TGTGCCAGCAGTGAAGAGTCCTGGGCCAACTATGGCTACACCTTC. Encoded protein: CASSEESWANYGYTF.

This sequence joins TRBV27 and TRBJ2-7; D remains unclear. V shed 5 bases and J shed 7 bases, with 12 bases lying between them. The CDR3 loop spans 12 amino acids. The germline V gene encodes CDR1 MNHEY and CDR2 SMNVEV (reference sequence). CDR3 sequence reads: CASSTTPLEQYF. The CDR3 coding sequence is TGTGCCAGCAGTACAACCCCCCTGGAGCAGTACTTC.

The rearrangement joins TRBV7-9 to TRBJ1-1, with D hard to call. Trimming took off 5 bases at V and 1 base at J, with 14 bases between the two ends. This CDR3 region has 15 residues. CDR1 and CDR2 (germline): SEHNR, FQNEAQ (reference sequence). The CDR3 DNA sequence: TGTGCCAGCAGCCCCAAAGAGTTGCGGAACACTGAAGCTTTCTTT. As protein: CASSPKELRNTEAFF.

This chain connects TRBV28 to TRBJ2-1, with 9 bases fitting TRBD2. This CDR3 contains 15 residues. The germline gives CDR1 MDHEN, CDR2 SYDVKM. With 4 bases clipped from V and 8 bases from J, the junction kept 9 bases outside the gene matches. The CDR3 loop is CASSSGTSSFYEQFF. The CDR3 DNA reads as TGTGCCAGCAGTTCCGGGACTAGCAGTTTCTATGAGCAGTTCTTC. The complete variable domain, with remaining parts taken from reference TRBV28 and TRBJ2-1, reads DVKVTQSSRYLVKRTGEKVFLECVQDMDHENMFWYRQDPGLGLRLIYFSYDVKMKEKGDIPEGYSVSREKKERFSLILESASTNQTSMYLCASSSGTSSFYEQFFGPGTRLTVL.

The rearrangement joins TRBV4-1 to TRBJ1-6, with D possibly matching TRBD1 (6 bases). CDR1 and CDR2 from the germline V gene are MGHRA and YSYEKL. The CDR3 loop spans 21 amino acids. The V end lost 0 bases, the J end lost 9 bases, and 30 bases lay between the germline ends. CDR3 residues: CASSQDQGKGQYRWRPSPLHF. CDR3 sequence (DNA): TGCGCCAGCAGCCAAGATCAGGGGAAGGGTCAATATCGGTGGAGACCTTCACCCCTCCACTTT.

V is TRBV19 and J is TRBJ1-5; D is perhaps TRBD1 (6 bases). The CDR3 covers 13 residues. Trimming pared 4 bases from V and 8 bases from J, leaving 12 bases between. Per the germline V gene, CDR1 is LNHDA and CDR2 is SQIVND (reference sequence). In nucleotides, the CDR3 is TGTGCCAGTAGTAGGGGGGGGCGGGAGCCCCAGCATTTT. As protein: CASSRGGREPQHF.

The V call is TRBV6-6, the J call TRBJ2-7; D ambiguous. Germline CDR1 and CDR2: MNHNY and SVGAGI (reference sequence). V was trimmed by 0 bases and J by 5 bases, leaving 11 bases between them. The CDR3 runs 14 residues. The CDR3 nucleotides read TGTGCCAGCAGTTACTCCGGCTGGGCCGACGAGCAGTACTTC. Its protein product is CASSYSGWADEQYF.

The chain couples TRBV7-8 to TRBJ1-1, with 8 bases lining up with TRBD1. Looked up from germline, CDR1 is SGHVS and CDR2 is FQNEAQ. The CDR3 runs 12 residues. Losses at the gene ends were 4 bases for V and 8 bases for J; bases not matched to a gene: 3. In DNA form, the CDR3 reads TGTGCCAGCAGCTCAACAGGGGGAGAAGCTTTCTTT. Its translation: CASSSTGGEAFF.

The rearrangement links TRBV5-5 to TRBJ2-2; no clear D gene. Germline loops: CDR1 SGHKS, CDR2 YYEKEE (reference sequence). Trimming shortened V by 2 bases and J by 4 bases, and 12 bases separated the two germline ends. The CDR3 loop spans 15 amino acids. This CDR3 is CASSFQIILTGELFF. The CDR3, as DNA: TGTGCCAGCAGCTTTCAAATCATACTCACCGGGGAGCTGTTTTTT.

The chain recombines TRBV7-2 with TRBJ2-3, with 10 positions matching TRBD2. The CDR3 extends over 16 amino acids. Germline V gene sequence: CDR1 SGHTA, CDR2 FQGNSA. The V segment lost 1 base and the J segment 8 bases; nucleotides outside the gene matches: 9. The CDR3 region has the DNA TGTGCCAGCAGCTTAGAGCGGGGGGGCCAATTGGGTACGCAGTATTTT. It is translated as CASSLERGGQLGTQYF.

The sample holds a few counts of this clone. This chain uses TRBV19 with TRBJ1-5, with 7 bases matching TRBD1. Per germline, CDR1 LNHDA and CDR2 SQIVND (reference sequence). The CDR3 is 16 amino acids. V shed 4 bases, J shed 2 bases, and the junction held 8 bases outside the gene matches. Here the CDR3 DNA reads TGTGCCAGTAGTAGACAAACAGGGGAGGGCAATCAGCCCCAGCATTTT. It codes for CASSRQTGEGNQPQHF. The whole variable domain, remainder taken from reference TRBV19 and TRBJ1-5, is DGGITQSPKYLFRKEGQNVTLSCEQNLNHDAMYWYRQDPGQGLRLIYYSQIVNDFQKGDIAEGYSVSREKKESFPLTVTSAQKNPTAFYLCASSRQTGEGNQPQHFGDGTRLSIL.

This clone was detected once. The CDR3 region has the DNA TGTGCCAGTAGTCTAGCGGGGGAGGCCACCTACGAGCAGTACTTC. The encoded protein is CASSLAGEATYEQYF. The rearrangement uses TRBV19 and TRBJ2-7; 10 bases map to TRBD2. Trimming cost V 5 bases and J 2 bases; bases outside gene matches: 6. The CDR3 is 15 residues long. The germline V gene has CDR1 LNHDA and CDR2 SQIVND (reference sequence).